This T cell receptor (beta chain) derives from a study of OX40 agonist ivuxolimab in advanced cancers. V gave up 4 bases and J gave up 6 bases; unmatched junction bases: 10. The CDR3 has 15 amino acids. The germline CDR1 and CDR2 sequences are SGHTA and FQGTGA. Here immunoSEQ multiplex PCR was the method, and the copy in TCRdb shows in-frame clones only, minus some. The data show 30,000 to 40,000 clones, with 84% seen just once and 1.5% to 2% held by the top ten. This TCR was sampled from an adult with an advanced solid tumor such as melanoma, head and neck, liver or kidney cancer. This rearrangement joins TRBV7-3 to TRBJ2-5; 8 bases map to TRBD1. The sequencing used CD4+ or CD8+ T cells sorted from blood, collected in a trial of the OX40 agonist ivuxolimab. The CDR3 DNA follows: TGTGCCAGCAGCTCGCTCGGACAGGGTGGGAAGACCCAGTACTTC. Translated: CASSSLGQGGKTQYF.